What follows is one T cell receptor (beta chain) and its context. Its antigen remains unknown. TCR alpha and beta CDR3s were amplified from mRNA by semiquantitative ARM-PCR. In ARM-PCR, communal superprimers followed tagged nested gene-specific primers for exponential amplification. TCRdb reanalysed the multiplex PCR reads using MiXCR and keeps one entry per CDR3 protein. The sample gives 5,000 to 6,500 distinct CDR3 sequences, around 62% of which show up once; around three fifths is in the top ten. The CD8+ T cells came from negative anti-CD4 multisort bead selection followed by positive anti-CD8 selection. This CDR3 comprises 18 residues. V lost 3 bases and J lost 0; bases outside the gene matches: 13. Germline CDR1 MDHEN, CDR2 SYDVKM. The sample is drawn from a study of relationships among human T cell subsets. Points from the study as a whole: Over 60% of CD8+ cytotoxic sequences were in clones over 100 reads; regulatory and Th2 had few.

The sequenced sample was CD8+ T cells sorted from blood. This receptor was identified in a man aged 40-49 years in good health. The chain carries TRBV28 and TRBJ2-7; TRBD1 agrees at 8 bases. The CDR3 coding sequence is TGTGCCAGCAGTTTCACTTTGGAAGGACAGGGAAGCTCCTACGAGCAGTACTTC. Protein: CASSFTLEGQGSSYEQYF.